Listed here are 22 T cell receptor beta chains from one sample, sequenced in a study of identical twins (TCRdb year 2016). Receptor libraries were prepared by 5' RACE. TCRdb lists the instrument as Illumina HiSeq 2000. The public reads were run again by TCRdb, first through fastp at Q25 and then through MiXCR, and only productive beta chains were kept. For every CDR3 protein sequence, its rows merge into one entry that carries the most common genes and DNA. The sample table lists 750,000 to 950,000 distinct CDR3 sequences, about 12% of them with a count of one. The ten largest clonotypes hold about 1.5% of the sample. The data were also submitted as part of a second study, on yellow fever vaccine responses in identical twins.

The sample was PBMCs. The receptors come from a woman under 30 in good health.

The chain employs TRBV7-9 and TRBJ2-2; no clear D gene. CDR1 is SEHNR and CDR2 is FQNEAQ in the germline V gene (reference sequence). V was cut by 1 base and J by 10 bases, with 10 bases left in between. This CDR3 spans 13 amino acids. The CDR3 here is CASSLVSTEELFF. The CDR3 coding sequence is TGTGCCAGCAGCTTAGTAAGCACAGAGGAGCTGTTTTTT.

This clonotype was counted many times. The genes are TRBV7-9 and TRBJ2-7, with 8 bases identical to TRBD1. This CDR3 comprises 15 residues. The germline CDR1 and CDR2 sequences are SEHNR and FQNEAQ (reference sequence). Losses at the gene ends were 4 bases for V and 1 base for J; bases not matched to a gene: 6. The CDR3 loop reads CASSSSGQVSYEQYF. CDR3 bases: TGTGCCAGCAGCTCATCGGGACAGGTGTCCTACGAGCAGTACTTC.

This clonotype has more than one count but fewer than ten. CDR3 sequence: CASSQTPAGEQFF. The CDR3 DNA is TGTGCCAGCAGCCAAACCCCCGCGGGCGAGCAGTTCTTC. The V call is TRBV3-1, the J call TRBJ2-1, with D possibly being TRBD2 (5 bases). This CDR3 comprises 13 residues. The germline V and J ends were trimmed by 2 bases and 10 bases, with 12 bases remaining between them. CDR1 is LGHDT, CDR2 YNNKEL, per germline (reference sequence).

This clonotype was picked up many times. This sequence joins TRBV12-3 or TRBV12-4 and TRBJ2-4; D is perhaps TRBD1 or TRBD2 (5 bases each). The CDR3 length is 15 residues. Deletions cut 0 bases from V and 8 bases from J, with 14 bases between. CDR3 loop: CASSLALPGTDIQYF. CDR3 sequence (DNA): TGTGCCAGCAGTTTAGCGCTTCCAGGGACGGACATTCAGTACTTC.

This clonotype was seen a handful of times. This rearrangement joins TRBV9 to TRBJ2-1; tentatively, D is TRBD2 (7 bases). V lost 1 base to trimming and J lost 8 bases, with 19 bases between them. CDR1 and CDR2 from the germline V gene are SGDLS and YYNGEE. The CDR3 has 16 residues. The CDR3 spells CASSVRSGQGGDEQFF. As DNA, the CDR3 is TGTGCCAGCAGCGTACGTAGCGGGCAAGGGGGGGATGAGCAGTTCTTC.

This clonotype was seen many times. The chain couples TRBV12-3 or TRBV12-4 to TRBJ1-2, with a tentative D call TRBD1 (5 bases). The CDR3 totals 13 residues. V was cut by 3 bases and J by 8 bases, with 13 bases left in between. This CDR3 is CASSLRGVSGYTF. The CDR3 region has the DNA TGTGCCAGCAGTTTGAGAGGGGTCAGCGGCTACACCTTC.

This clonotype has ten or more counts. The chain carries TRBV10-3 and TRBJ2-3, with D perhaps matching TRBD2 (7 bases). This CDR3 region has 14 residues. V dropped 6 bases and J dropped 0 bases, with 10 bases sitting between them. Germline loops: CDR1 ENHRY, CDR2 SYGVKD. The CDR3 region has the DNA TGTGCCATCAGAGGGGGGGCGAGCACAGATACGCAGTATTTT. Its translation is CAIRGGASTDTQYF.

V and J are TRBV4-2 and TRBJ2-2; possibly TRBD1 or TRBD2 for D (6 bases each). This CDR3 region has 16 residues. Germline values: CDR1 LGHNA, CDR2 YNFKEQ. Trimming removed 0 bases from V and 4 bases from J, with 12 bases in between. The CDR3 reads CASSQDPGDTTGELFF. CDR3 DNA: TGTGCCAGCAGCCAAGATCCGGGGGACACCACCGGGGAGCTGTTTTTT.

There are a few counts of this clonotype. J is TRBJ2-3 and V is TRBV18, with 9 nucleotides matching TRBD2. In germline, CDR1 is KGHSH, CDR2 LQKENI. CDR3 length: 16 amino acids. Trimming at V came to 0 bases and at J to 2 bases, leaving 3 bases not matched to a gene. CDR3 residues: CASSPPKRGATDTQYF. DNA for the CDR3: TGTGCCAGCTCACCACCAAAGCGGGGGGCCACAGATACGCAGTATTTT.

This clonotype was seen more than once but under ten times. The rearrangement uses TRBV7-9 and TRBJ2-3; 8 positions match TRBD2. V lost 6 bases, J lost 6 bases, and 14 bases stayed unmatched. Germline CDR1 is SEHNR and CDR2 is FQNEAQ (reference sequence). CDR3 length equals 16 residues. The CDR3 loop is CASRQSRGGLGDTQYF. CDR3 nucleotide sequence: TGTGCCAGCAGACAATCCCGGGGGGGCCTGGGGGATACGCAGTATTTT.

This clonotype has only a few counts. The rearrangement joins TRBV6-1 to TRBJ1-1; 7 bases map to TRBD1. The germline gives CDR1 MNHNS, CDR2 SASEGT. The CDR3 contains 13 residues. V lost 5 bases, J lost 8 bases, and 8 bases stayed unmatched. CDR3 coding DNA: TGTGCCAGCAGTAAACAGGGGATCACGGAAGCTTTCTTT. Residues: CASSKQGITEAFF.

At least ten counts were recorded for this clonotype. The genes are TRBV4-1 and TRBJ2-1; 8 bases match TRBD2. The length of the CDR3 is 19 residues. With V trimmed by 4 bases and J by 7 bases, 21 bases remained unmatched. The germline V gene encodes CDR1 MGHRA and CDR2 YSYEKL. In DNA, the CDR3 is TGCGCCAGCAGCCCAGGACTAGCTTCGACCCCCGGGAAAGGAAATGAGCAGTTCTTC. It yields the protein CASSPGLASTPGKGNEQFF.

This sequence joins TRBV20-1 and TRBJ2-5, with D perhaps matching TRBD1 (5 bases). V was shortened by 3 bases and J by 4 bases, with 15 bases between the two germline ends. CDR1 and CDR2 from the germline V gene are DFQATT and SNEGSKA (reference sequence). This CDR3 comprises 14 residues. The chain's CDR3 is CSASTRDHGETQYF. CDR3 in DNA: TGCAGTGCTAGTACCAGGGATCATGGAGAGACCCAGTACTTC.

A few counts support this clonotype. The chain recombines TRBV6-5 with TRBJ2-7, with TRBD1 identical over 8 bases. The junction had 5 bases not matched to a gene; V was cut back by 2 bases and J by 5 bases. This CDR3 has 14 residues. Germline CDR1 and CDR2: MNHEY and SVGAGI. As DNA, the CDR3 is TGTGCCAGCAGTTACGGACAGGGAGTCCACGAGCAGTACTTC. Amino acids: CASSYGQGVHEQYF.

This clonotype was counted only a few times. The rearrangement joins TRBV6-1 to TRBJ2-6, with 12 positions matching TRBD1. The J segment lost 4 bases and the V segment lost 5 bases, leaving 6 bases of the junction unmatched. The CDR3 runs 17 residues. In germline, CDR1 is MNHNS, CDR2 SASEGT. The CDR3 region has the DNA TGTGCCAGCAGTAAGGGACAGGGGGCGGCAGGGGCCAACGTCCTGACTTTC. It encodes CASSKGQGAAGANVLTF.

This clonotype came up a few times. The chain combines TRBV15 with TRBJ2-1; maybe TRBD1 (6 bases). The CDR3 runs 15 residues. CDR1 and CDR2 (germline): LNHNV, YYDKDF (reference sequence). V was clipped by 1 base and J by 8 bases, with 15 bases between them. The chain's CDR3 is CATSRAVGARDEQFF. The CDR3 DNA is TGTGCCACCAGCAGAGCCGTGGGGGCCAGGGATGAGCAGTTCTTC. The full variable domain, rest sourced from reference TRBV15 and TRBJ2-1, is DAMVIQNPRYQVTQFGKPVTLSCSQTLNHNVMYWYQQKSSQAPKLLFHYYDKDFNNEADTPDNFQSRRPNTSFCFLDIRSPGLGDTAMYLCATSRAVGARDEQFFGPGTRLTVL.

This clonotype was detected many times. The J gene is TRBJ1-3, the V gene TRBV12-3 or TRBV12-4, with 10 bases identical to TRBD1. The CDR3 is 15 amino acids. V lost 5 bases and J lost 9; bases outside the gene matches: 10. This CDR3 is CASSPPGQGYGTIYF. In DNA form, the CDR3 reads TGTGCCAGCAGTCCGCCGGGACAGGGGTACGGCACCATATATTTT.

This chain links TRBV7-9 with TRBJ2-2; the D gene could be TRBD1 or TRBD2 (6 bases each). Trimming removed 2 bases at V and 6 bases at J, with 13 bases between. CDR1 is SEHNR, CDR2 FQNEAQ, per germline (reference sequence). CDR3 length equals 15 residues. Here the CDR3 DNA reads TGTGCCAGCAGCTTACTAGGCCGGGGGCCCGGGGAGCTGTTTTTT. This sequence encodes CASSLLGRGPGELFF.

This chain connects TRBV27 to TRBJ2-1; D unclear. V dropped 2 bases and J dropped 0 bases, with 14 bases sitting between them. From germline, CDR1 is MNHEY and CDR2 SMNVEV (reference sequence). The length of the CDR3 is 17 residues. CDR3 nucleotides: TGTGCCAGCAGTTTAATAAGTACCAGTAGCTCCTACAATGAGCAGTTCTTC. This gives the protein CASSLISTSSSYNEQFF.

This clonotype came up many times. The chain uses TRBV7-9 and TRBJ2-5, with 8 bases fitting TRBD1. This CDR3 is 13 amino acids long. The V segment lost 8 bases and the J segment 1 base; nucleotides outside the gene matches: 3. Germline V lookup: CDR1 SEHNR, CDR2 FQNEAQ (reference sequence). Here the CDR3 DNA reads TGTGCCAGCGGTACAGGGGGCCAAGAGACCCAGTACTTC. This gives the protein CASGTGGQETQYF.

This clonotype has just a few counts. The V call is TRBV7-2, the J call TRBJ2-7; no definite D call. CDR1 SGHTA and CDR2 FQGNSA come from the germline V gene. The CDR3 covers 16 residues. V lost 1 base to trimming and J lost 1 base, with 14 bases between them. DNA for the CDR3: TGTGCCAGCAGCTTAGGTCCAGTTCGCGAATCCTACGAGCAGTACGTC. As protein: CASSLGPVRESYEQYV.

For the CDR3, the DNA is TGTGCCAGCAGCGTAGAGGCAGTGCGCACAGATACGCAGTATTTT. Protein sequence: CASSVEAVRTDTQYF. V and J are TRBV9 and TRBJ2-3; D unresolved. V was pared by 0 bases and J by 1 base, with 9 bases between. The CDR3 is 15 amino acids. CDR1 and CDR2 (germline): SGDLS, YYNGEE. Full variable domain (missing parts from reference TRBV9 and TRBJ2-3): DSGVTQTPKHLITATGQRVTLRCSPRSGDLSVYWYQQSLDQGLQFLIQYYNGEERAKGNILERFSAQQFPDLHSELNLSSLELGDSALYFCASSVEAVRTDTQYFGPGTRLTVL.